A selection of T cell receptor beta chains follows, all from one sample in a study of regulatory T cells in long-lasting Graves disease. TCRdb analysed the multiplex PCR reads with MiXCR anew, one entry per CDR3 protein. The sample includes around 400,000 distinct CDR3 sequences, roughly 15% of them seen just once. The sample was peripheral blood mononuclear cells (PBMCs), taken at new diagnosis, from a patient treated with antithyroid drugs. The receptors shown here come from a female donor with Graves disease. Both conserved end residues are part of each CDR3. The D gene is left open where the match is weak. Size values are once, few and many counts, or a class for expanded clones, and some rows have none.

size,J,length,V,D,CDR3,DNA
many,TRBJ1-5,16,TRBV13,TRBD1,CASSLGGQGANQPQHF,TGTGCCAGCAGCTTGGGGGGACAGGGGGCCAATCAGCCCCAGCATTTT
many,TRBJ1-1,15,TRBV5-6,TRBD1,CASSFIDREYIEAFF,TGTGCCAGCAGCTTCATTGACAGGGAATATATTGAAGCTTTCTTT
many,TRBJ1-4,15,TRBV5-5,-,CASTTGLATNEKLFF,TGTGCCAGCACCACTGGACTTGCAACTAATGAAAAACTGTTTTTT
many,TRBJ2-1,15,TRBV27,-,CASSFGQGVGYEQFF,TGTGCCAGCAGTTTTGGTCAGGGCGTAGGCTATGAGCAGTTCTTC
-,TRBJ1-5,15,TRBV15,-,CATSRDLGRGQPQHF,TGTGCCACCAGCAGAGATCTGGGGAGGGGACAGCCCCAGCATTTT
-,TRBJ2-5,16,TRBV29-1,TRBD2,CSVEDLGLAGQETQYF,TGCAGCGTTGAAGATCTGGGGCTAGCGGGGCAAGAGACCCAGTACTTC
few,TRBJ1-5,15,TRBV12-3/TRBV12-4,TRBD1,CASSLQVGGQQPQHF,TGTGCCAGCAGTTTACAGGTCGGGGGACAGCAGCCCCAGCATTTT
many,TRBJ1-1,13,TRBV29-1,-,CSVETRMNTEAFF,TGCAGCGTCGAGACAAGGATGAACACTGAAGCTTTCTTT
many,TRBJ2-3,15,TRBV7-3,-,CASSFQALDTDTQYF,TGTGCCAGCAGCTTCCAGGCGCTTGACACAGATACGCAGTATTTT
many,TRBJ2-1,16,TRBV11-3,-,CASSFRPTGFYNEQFF,TGTGCCAGCAGCTTCCGACCTACCGGGTTCTACAATGAGCAGTTCTTC
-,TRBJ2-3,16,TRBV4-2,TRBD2,CASSQEGGLAIDTQYF,TGTGCCAGCAGCCAAGAGGGGGGACTAGCCATTGATACGCAGTATTTT
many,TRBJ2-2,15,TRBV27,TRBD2,CASSHAGGGEGELFF,TGTGCCAGCAGTCATGCCGGGGGGGGCGAGGGGGAGCTGTTTTTT
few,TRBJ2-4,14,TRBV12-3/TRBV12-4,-,CASSPDADWNIQYF,TGTGCCAGCAGCCCCGATGCGGACTGGAACATTCAGTACTTC
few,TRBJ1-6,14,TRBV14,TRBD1,CASSRQGRNSPLHF,TGTGCCAGCAGCCGACAGGGACGGAATTCACCCCTCCACTTT
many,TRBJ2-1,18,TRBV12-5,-,CASGWHVGRPASYNEQFF,TGTGCTAGTGGTTGGCACGTAGGTAGACCAGCATCCTACAATGAGCAGTTCTTC
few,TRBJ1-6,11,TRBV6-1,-,CASSGLRALHF,TGTGCCAGCAGTGGATTAAGGGCCCTCCACTTT
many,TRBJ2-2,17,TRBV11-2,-,CASRFTQTGTNTGELFF,TGTGCCAGCAGATTCACCCAGACCGGGACTAACACCGGGGAGCTGTTTTTT
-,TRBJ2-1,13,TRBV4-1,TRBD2,CASSQVGGDEQFF,TGCGCCAGCAGCCAAGTGGGGGGGGACGAGCAGTTCTTC
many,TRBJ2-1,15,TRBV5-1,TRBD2,CASSLAGASGVEQFF,TGCGCCAGCAGCTTGGCCGGGGCTAGCGGCGTTGAGCAGTTCTTC
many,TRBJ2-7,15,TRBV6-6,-,CASSYSTGFGPEQYF,TGTGCCAGCAGTTACTCGACAGGTTTCGGTCCTGAGCAGTACTTC
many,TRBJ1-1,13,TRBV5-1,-,CASSLVEGSEASF,TGCGCCAGCAGCTTGGTAGAGGGCAGTGAAGCTTCCTTT
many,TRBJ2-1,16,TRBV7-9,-,CASSSDRGSEHNEQFF,TGTGCCAGCAGCTCCGATCGTGGTAGCGAACACAATGAGCAGTTCTTC
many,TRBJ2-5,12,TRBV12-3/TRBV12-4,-,CASRLQQETQYF,TGTGCCAGCAGGCTGCAACAAGAGACCCAGTACTTC
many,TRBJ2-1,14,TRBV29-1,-,CSVDAGRVHNEQFF,TGCAGCGTTGACGCGGGACGGGTTCACAATGAGCAGTTCTTC
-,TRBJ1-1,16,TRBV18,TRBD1,CASSQRAGGMNTEAFF,TGTGCCAGCTCACAAAGGGCAGGGGGTATGAACACTGAAGCTTTCTTT
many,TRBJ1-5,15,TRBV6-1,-,CASRQDLNSNQPQHF,TGTGCCAGCAGACAGGACTTAAATAGCAATCAGCCCCAGCATTTT
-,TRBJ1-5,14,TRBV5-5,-,CASSSSRDNQPQHF,TGTGCCAGCAGCTCTAGCCGGGACAATCAGCCCCAGCATTTT
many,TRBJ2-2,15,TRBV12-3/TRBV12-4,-,CASRLLKHNTGELFF,TGTGCCAGCAGACTACTTAAACACAACACCGGGGAGCTGTTTTTT
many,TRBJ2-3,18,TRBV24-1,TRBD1,CATSDQRRGTGFADTQYF,TGTGCCACCAGTGATCAACGGCGGGGGACAGGGTTTGCAGATACGCAGTATTTT
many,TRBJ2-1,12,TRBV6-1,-,CASSPSYNEQFF,TGTGCCAGCAGTCCGTCCTACAATGAGCAGTTCTTC
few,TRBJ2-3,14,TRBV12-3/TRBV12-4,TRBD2,CASCWSGGTDTQYF,TGTGCCAGCTGTTGGAGCGGGGGCACAGATACGCAGTATTTT
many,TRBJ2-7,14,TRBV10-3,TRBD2,CAISGLADTYEQYF,TGTGCCATCAGTGGACTAGCTGATACCTACGAGCAGTACTTC
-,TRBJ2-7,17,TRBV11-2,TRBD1,CASSFGARDRYTYEQYF,TGTGCCAGCAGCTTTGGCGCGCGGGACAGGTATACCTACGAGCAGTACTTC
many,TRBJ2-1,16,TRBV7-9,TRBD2,CASSSPMASGIIVQFF,TGTGCCAGCAGCTCCCCGATGGCTAGCGGGATTATTGTGCAGTTCTTC
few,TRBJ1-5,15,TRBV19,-,CASTLGGEFNQPQHF,TGTGCCAGTACCCTCGGAGGGGAATTCAATCAGCCCCAGCATTTT
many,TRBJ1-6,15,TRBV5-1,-,CASSLEAANYSPLHF,TGCGCCAGCAGCTTGGAGGCAGCTAATTACTCACCCCTCCACTTT
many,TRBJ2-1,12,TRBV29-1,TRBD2,CSAEGLAAEQFF,TGCAGCGCAGAGGGACTAGCCGCTGAGCAGTTCTTC
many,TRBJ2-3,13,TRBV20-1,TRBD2,CSVTGGSTDTQYF,TGCAGTGTGACGGGAGGGAGCACAGATACGCAGTATTTT
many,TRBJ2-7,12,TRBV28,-,CASSLLAYEQYF,TGTGCCAGCAGTTTGCTAGCATACGAGCAGTACTTC
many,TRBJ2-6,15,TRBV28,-,CASSGTSSGANVLTF,TGTGCCAGCAGTGGTACATCCTCTGGGGCCAACGTCCTGACTTTC